These 16 T cell receptor beta chains came from one sample sequenced in a study of identical twins. From the 5' RACE reads, TCRdb called clonotypes with MiXCR, one entry per CDR3 protein. The sample shows some 300,000 distinct CDR3 sequences, 9% to 15% of them seen only once. Separately, the same data were catalogued under a study of yellow fever vaccine responses in identical twins.

Material for sequencing was CD8+ T cells sorted from blood. These receptors all come from a woman aged 18-30 years in good health.

V usage is TRBV29-1 and J usage is TRBJ2-3; D may be TRBD1 (6 bases). Germline-derived CDR1 and CDR2 are SQVTM and ANQGSEA. Between the trimmed V and J ends, which lost 0 bases and 3 bases, there was a span of 13 bases. This CDR3 comprises 15 residues. CDR3 sequence: CSVEEGKGETDTQYF. CDR3 DNA: TGCAGCGTTGAAGAGGGGAAGGGGGAGACAGATACGCAGTATTTT.

The chain links TRBV19 to TRBJ2-1, with TRBD2 matching 8 bases. CDR1 and CDR2 from the germline V gene are LNHDA and SQIVND (reference sequence). The CDR3 covers 17 residues. With 0 bases clipped from V and 9 bases from J, the junction kept 13 bases outside the gene matches. The CDR3: CASSIDPLSGTDTEQFF. For the CDR3, the DNA is TGTGCCAGTAGTATAGATCCCCTTAGCGGGACGGACACTGAGCAGTTCTTC.

This clonotype was counted only a few times. The CDR3 is CASSYGGSRGYTF. In DNA form, the CDR3 reads TGTGCCAGCAGTTACGGGGGCAGTCGGGGCTACACCTTC. The chain joins TRBV6-5 to TRBJ1-2, with D possibly matching TRBD1 (6 bases). V lost 2 bases to trimming and J lost 8 bases, with 12 bases between them. CDR1 is MNHEY and CDR2 is SVGAGI in the germline V gene. CDR3 length equals 13 residues.

This clonotype was picked up a small number of times. The chain joins TRBV12-3 or TRBV12-4 to TRBJ2-1, with unresolved D. This CDR3 is 13 amino acids long. V lost 9 bases to trimming and J lost 7 bases, with 16 bases between them. Here the CDR3 DNA reads TGTGCCAGTCTCAACGTTCGAACTAATGAGCAGTTCTTC. Protein product: CASLNVRTNEQFF.

This clonotype was seen ten or more times. The CDR3 bases are TGCGCCAGCAGCTTGGTCGGGAGCCGTTACAATGAGCAGTTCTTC. Translated, it gives CASSLVGSRYNEQFF. The chain employs TRBV5-1 and TRBJ2-1, with a weak D call TRBD2 (6 bases). Per the germline V gene, CDR1 is SGHRS and CDR2 is YFSETQ. The CDR3 length is 15 residues. Trimming took 0 bases from V and 4 from J, leaving 11 bases between them. Supplemented by reference TRBV5-1 and TRBJ2-1, the full variable domain reads KAGVTQTPRYLIKTRGQQVTLSCSPISGHRSVSWYQQTPGQGLQFLFEYFSETQRNKGNFPGRFSGRQFSNSRSEMNVSTLELGDSALYLCASSLVGSRYNEQFFGPGTRLTVL.

The V call is TRBV27, the J call TRBJ1-5, with 8 bases lining up with TRBD1. The ends lost 4 bases at V and 6 bases at J; junction bases unmatched: 5. This CDR3 is built from 14 residues. Germline CDR1 and CDR2: MNHEY and SMNVEV (reference sequence). The CDR3 DNA follows: TGTGCCAGCAGTTCGGACAGGGCGATTCAGCCCCAGCATTTT. This codes for CASSSDRAIQPQHF.

This clonotype was recorded many times. The chain joins TRBV12-3 or TRBV12-4 to TRBJ1-2; 10 positions agree with TRBD1. This CDR3 has 13 residues. The ends lost 5 bases at V and 8 bases at J; junction bases unmatched: 5. The CDR3 loop is CASSPGTGVGYTF. DNA for the CDR3: TGTGCCAGCAGTCCCGGGACAGGGGTCGGCTACACCTTC.

This clonotype has just a few counts. The chain has TRBV7-7 and TRBJ2-2, with 7 bases lining up with TRBD1. The CDR3 spans 16 residues. CDR1 SSHAT and CDR2 FNYEAQ come from the germline V gene (reference sequence). The junction had 8 bases not matched to a gene; V was cut back by 5 bases and J by 2 bases. The CDR3 region has the DNA TGTGCCAGCAGCCCCACAGGGGTTCGCAACACCGGGGAGCTGTTTTTT. Residues: CASSPTGVRNTGELFF.

This clonotype was seen a few times. This chain joins TRBV18 and TRBJ2-1; the D is unclear. The CDR3 sequence is 17 residues long. The ends were cut back, 2 bases at V and 0 bases at J, with 14 bases in the middle. Germline CDR1 reads KGHSH; CDR2 reads LQKENI. The CDR3 region has the DNA TGTGCCAGCTCACCATCGACACTCGGGCGCTCCTACAATGAGCAGTTCTTC. It is translated as CASSPSTLGRSYNEQFF.

This clonotype showed up just a few times. The chain has TRBV15 and TRBJ2-5, with D possibly called TRBD1 or TRBD2 (6 bases each). The CDR3 spans 16 residues. The germline V gene encodes CDR1 LNHNV and CDR2 YYDKDF (reference sequence). V lost 0 bases, J lost 5 bases, and 16 bases lay in between. The CDR3 sequence is CATSRDRSRGGETQYF. CDR3 nucleotide sequence: TGTGCCACCAGCAGAGATAGGAGTAGAGGGGGGGAGACCCAGTACTTC.

This clonotype was seen many times. The chain recombines TRBV4-1 with TRBJ2-1; 11 bases match TRBD1. The CDR3 consists of 17 residues. J lost 7 bases, V lost 2 bases, and 10 bases had no gene match. Germline CDR1 MGHRA, CDR2 YSYEKL. The CDR3 nucleotides read TGCGCCAGCAGCCAATTCCCCCGGGACAGGGGGGGGAATGAGCAGTTCTTC. Protein product: CASSQFPRDRGGNEQFF.

This clonotype was picked up a small number of times. V usage is TRBV5-1 and J usage is TRBJ1-1; the match to TRBD1 covers 8 bases. Losses at the gene ends were 0 bases for V and 4 bases for J; bases not matched to a gene: 5. CDR1 is SGHRS, CDR2 YFSETQ, per germline. This CDR3 is built from 15 residues. The CDR3 region is CASSLESTGATEAFF. CDR3 DNA: TGCGCCAGCAGCTTGGAGTCGACAGGGGCCACTGAAGCTTTCTTT.

This clonotype appeared a few times. This chain uses TRBV28 with TRBJ2-5; 8 nucleotides agree with TRBD2. The V gene end was trimmed by 6 bases and the J gene end by 5 bases; junction bases not matched to a gene: 17. The CDR3 length is 17 residues. The V gene's germline CDR1 is MDHEN and CDR2 SYDVKM. CDR3 coding DNA: TGTGCCAGCAGCCAGATCCTGGGGATAGCGGGGTTGGAGACCCAGTACTTC. This codes for CASSQILGIAGLETQYF.

The chain carries TRBV5-6 and TRBJ2-7, with D possibly TRBD1 on 5 matching bases. V was cut by 0 bases and J by 7 bases, with 17 bases left in between. Germline values: CDR1 SGHDT, CDR2 YYEEEE. The CDR3 contains 15 residues. The CDR3 coding sequence is TGTGCCAGCAGCTTGGAAATGGGCCACTCAGGGGAGCAGTACTTC. It translates to CASSLEMGHSGEQYF. The whole variable domain, filled in from reference TRBV5-6 and TRBJ2-7, reads DAGVTQSPTHLIKTRGQQVTLRCSPKSGHDTVSWYQQALGQGPQFIFQYYEEEERQRGNFPDRFSGHQFPNYSSELNVNALLLGDSALYLCASSLEMGHSGEQYFGPGTRLTVT.

The chain uses TRBV24-1 and TRBJ2-2; 9 bases match TRBD1. The CDR3 consists of 17 residues. Germline V gene lookup returns CDR1 KGHDR and CDR2 SFDVKD. V was clipped by 4 bases and J by 4 bases; unmatched bases: 9. The CDR3 sequence: CATSETGQGKGTGELFF. The CDR3 nucleotides are TGTGCCACCAGTGAGACGGGACAGGGTAAAGGCACCGGGGAGCTGTTTTTT.

This clonotype was counted a few times. This chain connects TRBV7-9 to TRBJ2-1; D possibly corresponds to TRBD2 (6 bases). The CDR3 runs to 15 residues. The V gene lost 1 base and the J gene lost 8 bases, with 15 bases spanning the gap. Germline lookup yields CDR1 SEHNR and CDR2 FQNEAQ (reference sequence). CDR3 sequence (DNA): TGTGCCAGCAGCTTAGGGGGACTCCAAGGGGATGAGCAGTTCTTC. Translated: CASSLGGLQGDEQFF.